One and the same sample provided the 20 T cell receptor beta chains below, sequenced in a study of T cells in women clearing cervical HPV infection. Produced via immunoSEQ multiplex PCR; TCRdb's table is partial and in-frame only. The table lists tens of thousands of clones, with under 7.5% in the top ten. Input material: blood buffy coat. These receptors were obtained from a woman aged 18 to 69 with a cervical HPV16 infection that either progressed to CIN3+ or cleared (not recorded which).

Turning to this clone: The read stops 3 residues short of the end of the CDR3; the missing end is completed from the germline J gene. The chain has TRBV2 and TRBJ2-1, with 10 bases that match TRBD2. The CDR3 has 16 residues. V was clipped by 6 bases and J by 3 bases; unmatched bases: 8. In germline, CDR1 is SNHLY, CDR2 FYNNEI. The sequenced part of the CDR3 DNA is TGTGCCAGCAGGCCTTCTAGCGGGGGCAGCTACAATGAG. Translation: CASRPSSGGSYNE. The full CDR3 reads CASRPSSGGSYNEQFF.

A note on this clone: The read ends 3 residues before the CDR3 terminus; that terminus is restored from the germline J gene. J is TRBJ1-1 and V is TRBV6-4, with D possibly matching TRBD1 (5 bases). Germline V lookup: CDR1 MRHNA, CDR2 SNTAGT. This CDR3 contains 11 residues. The CDR3 protein is CASSDRGEAFF. The CDR3 DNA, read in part, is TGTGCCAGCAGTGACCGGGGGGAA.

Worth noting for this clone: The CDR3 is cut off 3 residues early in the read; its end comes from the germline J gene. This rearrangement joins TRBV20-1 to TRBJ2-5; 7 bases align to TRBD2. This CDR3 region has 14 residues. Losses at the gene ends were 3 bases for V and 2 bases for J; bases not matched to a gene: 6. Germline assignment: CDR1 DFQATT and CDR2 SNEGSKA (reference sequence). CDR3 sequence: CSASGSGVQETQYF. The CDR3 DNA, read in part, is TGCAGTGCTAGTGGCAGCGGGGTACAAGAGACC.

Concerning this clone: The sequence runs out 3 residues before the end of the CDR3; the remainder is reconstructed from the germline J gene. The chain employs TRBV7-2 and TRBJ2-7, with a tentative D call TRBD1 (5 bases). V was clipped by 3 bases and J by 4 bases, with 10 bases between them. The CDR3 sequence is 13 residues long. Germline V gene lookup returns CDR1 SGHTA and CDR2 FQGNSA. The sequenced part of the CDR3 DNA is TGTGCCAGCAGCTTCGACAGACAGTACGAG. Protein product: CASSFDRQYE. The full CDR3 is CASSFDRQYEQYF.

A word on this clone: Read data end 3 residues before the CDR3 end; the end is taken from the germline J gene. The chain carries TRBV5-6 and TRBJ1-1; 10 bases agree with TRBD1. Germline V gives CDR1 SGHDT, CDR2 YYEEEE. The junction had 0 bases not matched to a gene; V was cut back by 4 bases and J by 0 bases. The CDR3 totals 14 residues. The CDR3 sequence: CASSGTGVNTEAFF. CDR3 DNA (partial): TGTGCCAGCAGCGGGACAGGGGTGAACACTGAA.

Concerning this clone: The observed sequence ends 3 residues before the CDR3 terminus, with the missing tail filled in from the germline J gene. This chain connects TRBV19 to TRBJ2-2, with 11 bases aligning to TRBD1. V shed 5 bases, J shed 6 bases, and the junction held 2 bases outside the gene matches. This CDR3 region has 14 residues. CDR1 is LNHDA, CDR2 SQIVND, per germline (reference sequence). The CDR3 loop is CASSWDRGSGELFF. CDR3 DNA (partial): TGTGCCAGTAGTTGGGACAGGGGGTCCGGGGAG.

A word on this clone: The read falls 3 residues short of the CDR3 end, and the missing part is taken from the germline J gene. The chain links TRBV5-1 to TRBJ1-1; tentatively, D is TRBD1 (5 bases). The ends were cut back, 7 bases at V and 1 base at J, with 11 bases in the middle. CDR1 and CDR2 (germline): SGHRS, YFSETQ. There are 13 residues in the CDR3. The CDR3 reads CASSWGENTEAFF. The covered CDR3 bases are TGCGCCAGCTCGTGGGGGGAGAACACTGAA.

Notes on this clone: The read comes to an end 3 residues before the CDR3 does, leaving the germline J gene to fill in the end. The chain uses TRBV30 and TRBJ1-1, with TRBD1 matching over 11 bases. The length of the CDR3 is 13 residues. J was trimmed by 3 bases and V by 8 bases; bases with no gene match: 5. From germline, CDR1 is GTSNPN and CDR2 SVGIG (reference sequence). The CDR3 sequence: CAGTGGTYTEAFF. CDR3 DNA, as far as it was read: TGTGCCGGGACAGGGGGAACCTACACTGAA.

To note about this clone: The CDR3 end lies 3 residues beyond the end of the read and is filled in from the germline J gene. The chain uses TRBV30 and TRBJ1-5, with 8 bases matching TRBD1. The CDR3 runs to 15 residues. Per germline, CDR1 GTSNPN and CDR2 SVGIG (reference sequence). V lost 1 base and J lost 7; bases outside the gene matches: 9. This CDR3 reads CAWSAPGGERQPQHF. The DNA read from the CDR3 is TGTGCCTGGAGTGCCCCAGGGGGCGAAAGGCAGCCC.

In the case of this clone: The CDR3 goes on 3 residues after the read ends, and that part is filled in from the germline J gene. The chain carries TRBV12-3 or TRBV12-4 and TRBJ2-7, with D possibly TRBD1 on 6 matching bases. The CDR3 contains 13 residues. The germline V and J ends were trimmed by 6 bases and 3 bases, with 12 bases remaining between them. CDR3 bases read: TGTGCCAGCAGAGGTGACAGGCTCTACGAG. Residues: CASRGDRLYE. The CDR3 reads in full as CASRGDRLYEQYF.

As for this clone: The read finishes 3 residues shy of the CDR3 end, and the germline J gene is used to complete it. This chain uses TRBV12-3 or TRBV12-4 with TRBJ2-3, with D unclear. This CDR3 region has 11 residues. The CDR3 DNA, read in part, is TGTGCCAGCAGTTTAGGAACAGCG. Translating it yields CASSLGTA. The entire CDR3 protein reads CASSLGTAQYF.

A remark on this clone: The read gets to within 3 residues of the CDR3 end, and the germline J gene fills in the rest. The chain is built from TRBV20-1 and TRBJ1-4, with D possibly TRBD1 on 6 matching bases. The CDR3 is made up of 14 amino acids. V was shortened by 4 bases and J by 6 bases, with 15 bases between the two germline ends. In germline, CDR1 is DFQATT, CDR2 SNEGSKA (reference sequence). The covered CDR3 bases are TGCAGTGCTAACCAGCGGGGGCGGTATGAAAAA. Protein: CSANQRGRYEK. The entire CDR3 protein reads CSANQRGRYEKLFF.

As for this clone: The CDR3 is cut off 3 residues early in the read; its end comes from the germline J gene. V is TRBV14 and J is TRBJ1-1; TRBD1 matches at 8 bases. The length of the CDR3 is 19 residues. Losses at the gene ends were 0 bases for V and 0 bases for J; bases not matched to a gene: 12. Germline V gene lookup returns CDR1 SGHDN and CDR2 FVKESK. CDR3 residues: CASSQERRRTGTMNTEAFF. Incomplete CDR3 DNA: TGTGCCAGCAGCCAAGAACGCCGAAGGACAGGGACGATGAACACTGAA.

Note on this clone: The read terminates 3 residues ahead of where the CDR3 ends, so the germline J gene completes it. The chain has TRBV30 and TRBJ1-1; 9 bases align to TRBD1. This CDR3 comprises 15 residues. Germline V CDR1 and CDR2: GTSNPN, SVGIG (reference sequence). Germline trimming cut 2 bases from V and 3 bases from J; bases unmatched to any gene: 7. The part of the CDR3 DNA that was read is TGTGCCTGGAGTAACTACGGGACAGGGCACACTGAA. Protein: CAWSNYGTGHTE. The whole CDR3 region reads CAWSNYGTGHTEAFF.

Regarding this clone: The read terminates 3 residues before the CDR3 end, so the remaining end is supplied by the germline J gene. This chain uses TRBV18 with TRBJ1-4; D uncertain. The CDR3 extends over 17 amino acids. Trimming pared 2 bases from V and 8 bases from J, leaving 21 bases between. Germline lookup yields CDR1 KGHSH and CDR2 LQKENI. Incomplete CDR3 DNA: TGTGCCAGCTCACCATCTTATGCGGAAAACAATAACGAAAAA. Residues: CASSPSYAENNNEK. The entire CDR3 sequence reads CASSPSYAENNNEKLFF.

As concerns this clone: The CDR3 goes on 3 residues after the read ends, and that part is filled in from the germline J gene. The sample has other DNA sequences that encode this CDR3 too. This chain joins TRBV9 and TRBJ2-1; possible D gene TRBD1, 5 bases. This CDR3 is built from 14 residues. Trimming took 0 bases from V and 6 from J, leaving 10 bases between them. Germline CDR1 is SGDLS and CDR2 is YYNGEE. The DNA read from the CDR3 is TGTGCCAGCAGCGTAGTGGGGCAATCCAATGAG. As protein: CASSVVGQSNE. The CDR3, in full, reads CASSVVGQSNEQFF.

Considering frequency, this clone is medium-sized (0.01 to 0.1%). The observed sequence ends 3 residues before the CDR3 terminus, with the missing tail filled in from the germline J gene. The chain combines TRBV29-1 with TRBJ2-7; TRBD2 is a possible D gene (7 bases). The V gene lost 3 bases and the J gene lost 0 bases, with 18 bases spanning the gap. The length of the CDR3 is 16 residues. From germline, CDR1 is SQVTM and CDR2 ANQGSEA. The CDR3: CSVEDVGGASSYEQYF. The sequenced CDR3 bases are TGCAGCGTTGAGGACGTGGGGGGGGCGAGCTCCTACGAG.

For this clone: The missing CDR3 end, 3 residues past where the read stops, is filled in from the germline J gene. The rearrangement joins TRBV19 to TRBJ2-7; a possible D gene is TRBD1 (5 bases). This CDR3 contains 17 residues. The V and J ends lost 5 bases and 1 base respectively, with 21 bases between them. Germline CDR1 reads LNHDA; CDR2 reads SQIVND (reference sequence). Partial CDR3 DNA: TGTGCCAGTAGTCCCAGAAAGGGGATTATGGTATCCTACGAG. Translated, it gives CASSPRKGIMVSYE. The CDR3 in its entirety is CASSPRKGIMVSYEQYF.

Details on this clone: The read gets to within 3 residues of the CDR3 end, and the germline J gene fills in the rest. The chain employs TRBV6-4 and TRBJ2-1; D is unresolved. V lost 3 bases and J lost 2, with 5 bases in between. The germline gives CDR1 MRHNA, CDR2 SNTAGT. CDR3 length: 13 residues. CDR3 DNA (partial): TGTGCCAGCAGTGATAGGGCCTACAATGAG. It specifies CASSDRAYNE. The full CDR3 reads CASSDRAYNEQFF.

Worth noting for this clone: The read ends 3 residues early relative to the CDR3; the germline J gene fills the gap. J is TRBJ2-2 and V is TRBV28; 9 bases line up with TRBD2. V lost 4 bases, J lost 4 bases, and 7 bases stayed unmatched. Germline loops: CDR1 MDHEN, CDR2 SYDVKM. The CDR3 loop spans 16 amino acids. CDR3 loop: CASSSPGLAGTGELFF. The sequenced part of the CDR3 DNA is TGTGCCAGCAGTTCACCGGGACTAGCCGGCACCGGGGAG.